One sample yielded the 16 T cell receptor beta chains listed below, sequenced in a study of T cells in women clearing cervical HPV infection. The repertoire was sequenced with immunoSEQ multiplex PCR; TCRdb's copy has only in-frame clones and lacks some. The ten most abundant clones cover 35% to 45% of a sample with 45,000 to 50,000 clones. Material for sequencing was blood buffy coat. The receptors were gathered from a woman between 18 and 70 years old with a cervical HPV16 infection that either progressed to CIN3+ or cleared (not recorded which).

With regard to this clone: The sequence runs out 3 residues before the end of the CDR3; the remainder is reconstructed from the germline J gene. The rearrangement uses TRBV7-3 and TRBJ2-1, with 16 bases lining up with TRBD2. The CDR3 is 20 amino acids. The V and J ends lost 1 base and 1 base, in that order; junction bases with no gene match: 7. Germline CDR1 SGHTA, CDR2 FQGTGA. Incomplete CDR3 DNA: TGTGCCAGCAGCTTAAAGGGACTAGCGGGAGGGCCTTGGTCCTACAATGAG. This encodes CASSLKGLAGGPWSYNE. The whole CDR3 reads CASSLKGLAGGPWSYNEQFF. Full variable domain (rest looked up from reference TRBV7-3 and TRBJ2-1): GAGVSQTPSNKVTEKGKYVELRCDPISGHTALYWYRQSLGQGPEFLIYFQGTGAADDSGLPNDRFFAVRPEGSVSTLKIQRTERGDSAVYLCASSLKGLAGGPWSYNEQFFGPGTRLTVL.

Notes on this clone: The read stops 3 residues short of the end of the CDR3; the missing end is completed from the germline J gene. The chain uses TRBV7-9 and TRBJ2-7, with 7 bases aligning to TRBD1. Germline V gene data show CDR1 as SEHNR and CDR2 as FQNEAQ (reference sequence). The J segment lost 3 bases and the V segment lost 6 bases, leaving 8 bases of the junction unmatched. CDR3 length equals 14 residues. The chain's CDR3 is CASRLDRDGYEQYF. The part of the CDR3 DNA that was read is TGTGCCAGCAGACTCGACAGGGACGGCTACGAG.

Regarding this clone: The read terminates 3 residues before the CDR3 end, so the remaining end is supplied by the germline J gene. The J gene is TRBJ2-7, the V gene TRBV4-1; 12 nucleotides align to TRBD2. Germline-derived CDR1 and CDR2 are MGHRA and YSYEKL. J was trimmed by 6 bases and V by 1 base; bases with no gene match: 7. The CDR3 runs 16 residues. The covered CDR3 bases are TGCGCCAGCAGCCAAGTTCCTAGCGGGGGGGTACGCGAG. Translated, it gives CASSQVPSGGVRE. The entire CDR3 is CASSQVPSGGVREQYF.

About this clone: The sequence runs out 3 residues before the end of the CDR3; the remainder is reconstructed from the germline J gene. This chain links TRBV18 with TRBJ1-1; D perhaps matches TRBD1 (5 bases). Germline loops: CDR1 KGHSH, CDR2 LQKENI. Trimming took off 0 bases at V and 2 bases at J, with 10 bases between the two ends. The CDR3 consists of 15 residues. The CDR3 protein is CASSPPGGANTEAFF. CDR3 bases read: TGTGCCAGCTCACCACCGGGTGGGGCCAACACTGAA.

On this clone: The read gets to within 3 residues of the CDR3 end, and the germline J gene fills in the rest. The chain links TRBV30 to TRBJ2-2; 9 positions match TRBD2. The V gene end was trimmed by 2 bases and the J gene end by 4 bases; junction bases not matched to a gene: 11. The CDR3 is made up of 17 amino acids. Germline V lookup: CDR1 GTSNPN, CDR2 SVGIG (reference sequence). The DNA read from the CDR3 is TGTGCCTGGAGTTCGGAGGGCCTAGCGGGAATCACCGGGGAG. Amino acids: CAWSSEGLAGITGE. The CDR3, in full, reads CAWSSEGLAGITGELFF.

As to this clone: Read coverage stops 3 residues before the CDR3 terminus; the germline J gene supplies the remainder. The chain uses TRBV30 and TRBJ2-3; maybe TRBD1 (6 bases). Germline V CDR1 and CDR2: GTSNPN, SVGIG (reference sequence). CDR3 length: 13 amino acids. CDR3 region: CAWSSGALGTQYF. Partial CDR3 DNA: TGTGCCTGGAGTTCAGGGGCGCTAGGGACG. The full variable domain, with the rest looked up from reference TRBV30 and TRBJ2-3, is SQTIHQWPATLVQPVGSPLSLECTVEGTSNPNLYWYRQAAGRGLQLLFYSVGIGQISSEVPQNLSASRPQDRQFILSSKKLLLSDSGFYLCAWSSGALGTQYFGPGTRLTVL.

Worth noting for this clone: The read terminates 3 residues ahead of where the CDR3 ends, so the germline J gene completes it. This chain joins TRBV29-1 and TRBJ2-3; a weak D match, TRBD1 (6 bases). The germline gives CDR1 SQVTM, CDR2 ANQGSEA. V lost 7 bases, J lost 0 bases, and 14 bases lay in between. The CDR3 spans 14 residues. CDR3: CSASRDTSTDTQYF. CDR3 DNA (partial): TGCAGCGCCTCCCGGGACACCAGCACAGATACG.

As for this clone: The read comes to an end 3 residues before the CDR3 does, leaving the germline J gene to fill in the end. The chain uses TRBV19 and TRBJ1-4; no firm D call. Trimming took 3 bases from V and 9 from J, leaving 8 bases between them. Per germline, CDR1 LNHDA and CDR2 SQIVND (reference sequence). The CDR3 runs 12 residues. Partial CDR3 DNA: TGTGCCAGTAGTATCCTTAGTCAAAAA. Translated, it gives CASSILSQK. The entire CDR3 protein is CASSILSQKLFF. Combining the CDR3 with reference TRBV19 and TRBJ1-4 gives the whole variable domain DGGITQSPKYLFRKEGQNVTLSCEQNLNHDAMYWYRQDPGQGLRLIYYSQIVNDFQKGDIAEGYSVSREKKESFPLTVTSAQKNPTAFYLCASSILSQKLFFGSGTQLSVL.

CDR3 sequence reads: CASRWDRSDTEAFF. The part of the CDR3 DNA that was read is TGTGCCAGCAGGTGGGACAGGTCGGACACTGAA. The V and J genes are TRBV2 and TRBJ1-1; 8 bases align to TRBD1. The CDR3 end falls 3 residues outside the read, so it is completed with the germline J gene. Looked up from germline, CDR1 is SNHLY and CDR2 is FYNNEI. With 6 bases clipped from V and 3 bases from J, the junction kept 6 bases outside the gene matches. The CDR3 is 14 residues long.

This chain's CDR3 is CASSLNTDNSPLHF. Incomplete CDR3 DNA: TGTGCCAGCAGCCTAAATACAGACAATTCACCC. The chain employs TRBV14 and TRBJ1-6; unclear D gene. The read gets to within 3 residues of the CDR3 end, and the germline J gene fills in the rest. CDR3 length: 14 residues. Trimming took 4 bases from V and 7 from J, leaving 11 bases between them. Germline V gene data show CDR1 as SGHDN and CDR2 as FVKESK.

Of note for this clone: The sequenced fragment ends 3 residues before the CDR3 boundary, so the rest is inferred from the germline J gene. The rearrangement links TRBV11-3 to TRBJ2-5; 8 nucleotides align to TRBD1. Germline CDR1 and CDR2: SGHNT and YENEEA. Trimming removed 5 bases from V and 2 bases from J; junction bases left unmatched: 4. The CDR3 totals 14 residues. CDR3 DNA (partial): TGTGCCAGCAGCACCGGACAGGGACAAGAGACC. The encoded protein is CASSTGQGQET. In full, the CDR3 is CASSTGQGQETQYF.

The chain's CDR3 is CAIRKGQENYGYTF. The DNA read from the CDR3 is TGTGCCATCAGGAAGGGACAGGAGAACTATGGC. V is TRBV10-3 and J is TRBJ1-2; 8 bases map to TRBD1. The read halts 3 residues ahead of the CDR3 end, with the missing end drawn from the germline J gene. V lost 6 bases, J lost 2 bases, and 5 bases stayed unmatched. Germline lookup yields CDR1 ENHRY and CDR2 SYGVKD. CDR3 size: 14 residues.

As concerns this clone: The read terminates 3 residues before the CDR3 end, so the remaining end is supplied by the germline J gene. The chain recombines TRBV7-8 with TRBJ1-4; tentative D call: TRBD1 (5 bases). From germline, CDR1 is SGHVS and CDR2 FQNEAQ. CDR3 length: 15 residues. The CDR3 spells CASSFSAQGGSPLFF. The sequenced CDR3 bases are TGTGCCAGCAGCTTCTCGGCCCAGGGAGGTTCACCA.

Concerning this clone: The read ends 3 residues shy of where the CDR3 ends; the end is completed using the germline J gene. The chain is built from TRBV6-1 and TRBJ2-3; 13 bases line up with TRBD2. From germline, CDR1 is MNHNS and CDR2 SASEGT. CDR3 size: 16 residues. V was pared by 4 bases and J by 3 bases, with 4 bases of the junction left unmatched. CDR3 amino acids: CASSAWTSGGTDTQYF. The covered CDR3 bases are TGTGCCAGCAGTGCTTGGACTAGCGGGGGTACAGATACG.

Regarding this clone: The read comes to an end 3 residues before the CDR3 does, leaving the germline J gene to fill in the end. V usage is TRBV14 and J usage is TRBJ2-6, with D maybe TRBD1 (5 bases). V was clipped by 0 bases and J by 0 bases, with 9 bases between them. From germline, CDR1 is SGHDN and CDR2 FVKESK. This CDR3 region has 17 residues. The CDR3 DNA, read in part, is TGTGCCAGCAGCCAAGATTTGGGGCCCTCTGGGGCCAACGTC. This encodes CASSQDLGPSGANV. The full CDR3 reads CASSQDLGPSGANVLTF.

Concerning this clone itself: The read terminates 3 residues before the CDR3 end, so the remaining end is supplied by the germline J gene. The rearrangement joins TRBV19 to TRBJ2-7; the D gene is possibly TRBD1 (5 bases). The germline gives CDR1 LNHDA, CDR2 SQIVND (reference sequence). The CDR3 runs to 11 residues. V was trimmed by 6 bases and J by 5 bases, leaving 8 bases between them. The DNA read from the CDR3 is TGTGCCAGTAGGGACAAGCACGAG. Translating it yields CASRDKHE. The whole CDR3 reads CASRDKHEQYF.